This T cell receptor beta chain derives from a study of T cell repertoires in cytomegalovirus infection. At the level of the study: Signatures in public TCR beta sequences pointed to both CMV infection and matching HLA type. Study-level findings and limits: Accumulated public TCR beta family frequency recognized individuals carrying CMV together with the relevant HLA. In two of eight donors, the top clonotype was HLA-C-restricted CMV-specific.

This clonotype was seen more than once but under ten times. Antigen unknown. This CDR3 region has 15 residues. Per germline, CDR1 SGHVS and CDR2 FNYEAQ. Between the trimmed V and J ends, which lost 1 base and 0 bases, there was a span of 7 bases. TCRdb ran MiXCR on the reads and lists one entry per CDR3 protein. The sample shows roughly 200,000 distinct CDR3 sequences, approximately 18% of them seen only once. The TCR originated in a human donor in good health (CMV status not recorded). Some clones in this sample may be carry-over from other donors' samples. Specimen: CD8+ T cells from PBMCs. The chain recombines TRBV7-6 with TRBJ2-1; D remains ambiguous. CDR3 in DNA: TGTGCCAGCAGCTTAGACCAGAGCTCCTACAATGAGCAGTTCTTC. Its translation is CASSLDQSSYNEQFF.